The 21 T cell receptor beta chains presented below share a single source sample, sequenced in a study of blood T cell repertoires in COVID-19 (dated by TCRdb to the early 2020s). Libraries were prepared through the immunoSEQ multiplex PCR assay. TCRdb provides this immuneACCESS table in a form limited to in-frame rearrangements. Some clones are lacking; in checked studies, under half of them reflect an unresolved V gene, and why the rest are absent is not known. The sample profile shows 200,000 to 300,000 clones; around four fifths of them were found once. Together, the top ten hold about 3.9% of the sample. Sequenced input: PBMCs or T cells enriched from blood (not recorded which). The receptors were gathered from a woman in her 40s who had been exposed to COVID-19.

This CDR3 reads CASSLGQGGEQYF. CDR3 nucleotide sequence: TGCGCCAGCAGCTTGGGACAGGGCGGCGAGCAGTACTTC. This chain connects TRBV5-1 to TRBJ2-7, with 7 bases matching TRBD1. CDR1 and CDR2 from the germline V gene are SGHRS and YFSETQ. The CDR3 runs to 13 residues. J was trimmed by 6 bases and V by 0 bases; bases with no gene match: 3.

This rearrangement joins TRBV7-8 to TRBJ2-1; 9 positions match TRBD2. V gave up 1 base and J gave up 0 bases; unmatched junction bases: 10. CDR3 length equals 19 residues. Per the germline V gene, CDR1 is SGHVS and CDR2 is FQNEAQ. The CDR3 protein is CASSLDRASGASSYNEQFF. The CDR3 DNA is TGTGCCAGCAGCTTAGATAGGGCTAGCGGGGCCAGCTCCTACAATGAGCAGTTCTTC.

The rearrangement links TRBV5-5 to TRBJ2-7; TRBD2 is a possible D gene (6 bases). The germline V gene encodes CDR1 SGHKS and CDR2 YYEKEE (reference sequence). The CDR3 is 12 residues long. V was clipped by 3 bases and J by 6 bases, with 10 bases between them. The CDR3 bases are TGTGCCAGCAGCTATCGGAGGGCCGAGCAGTACTTC. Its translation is CASSYRRAEQYF.

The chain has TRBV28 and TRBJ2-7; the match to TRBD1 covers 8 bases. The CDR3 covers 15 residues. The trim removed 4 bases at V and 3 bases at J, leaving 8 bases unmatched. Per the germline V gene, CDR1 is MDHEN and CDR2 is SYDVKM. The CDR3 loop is CASSSTGTGDYEQYF. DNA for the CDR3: TGTGCCAGCAGTTCCACCGGGACAGGCGACTACGAGCAGTACTTC.

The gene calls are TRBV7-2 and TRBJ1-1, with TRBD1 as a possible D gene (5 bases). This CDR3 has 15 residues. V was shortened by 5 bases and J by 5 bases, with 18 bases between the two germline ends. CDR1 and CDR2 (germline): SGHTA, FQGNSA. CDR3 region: CASSTPGGARTEAFF. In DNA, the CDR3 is TGTGCCAGCAGCACCCCCGGTGGGGCTCGTACTGAAGCTTTCTTT.

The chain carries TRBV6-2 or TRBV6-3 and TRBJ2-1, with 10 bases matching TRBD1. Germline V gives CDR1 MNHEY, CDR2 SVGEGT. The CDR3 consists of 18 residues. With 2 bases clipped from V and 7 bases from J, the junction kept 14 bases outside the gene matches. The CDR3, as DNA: TGTGCCAGCAGTTACCCCGGGGGACAGGGGATTTCTATGAATGAGCAGTTCTTC. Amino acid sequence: CASSYPGGQGISMNEQFF.

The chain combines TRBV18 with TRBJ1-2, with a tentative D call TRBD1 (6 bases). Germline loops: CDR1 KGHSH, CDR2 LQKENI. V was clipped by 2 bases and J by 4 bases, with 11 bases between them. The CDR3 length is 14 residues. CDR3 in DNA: TGTGCCAGCTCACCAGAGACAGGATCCTATGGCTACACCTTC. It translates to CASSPETGSYGYTF.

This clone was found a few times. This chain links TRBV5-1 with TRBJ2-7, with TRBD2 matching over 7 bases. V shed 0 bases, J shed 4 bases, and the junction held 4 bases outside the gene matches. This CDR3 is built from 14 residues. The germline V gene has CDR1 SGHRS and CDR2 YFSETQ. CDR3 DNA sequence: TGCGCCAGCAGCTTGGGGGCTAGCGGATACGAGCAGTACTTC. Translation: CASSLGASGYEQYF.

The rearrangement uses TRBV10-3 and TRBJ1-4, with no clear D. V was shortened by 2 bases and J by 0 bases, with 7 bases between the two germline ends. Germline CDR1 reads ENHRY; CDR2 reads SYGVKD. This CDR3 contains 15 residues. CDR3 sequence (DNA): TGTGCCATCAGTGAGGCGGCTGCAACTAATGAAAAACTGTTTTTT. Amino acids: CAISEAAATNEKLFF.

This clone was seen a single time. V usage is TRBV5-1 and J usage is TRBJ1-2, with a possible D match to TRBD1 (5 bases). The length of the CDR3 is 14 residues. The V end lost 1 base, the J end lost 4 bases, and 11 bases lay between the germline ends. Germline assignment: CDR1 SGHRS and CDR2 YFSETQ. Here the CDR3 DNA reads TGCGCCAGCAGCTTGATAGGGGCAGGCTATGGCTACACCTTC. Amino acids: CASSLIGAGYGYTF.

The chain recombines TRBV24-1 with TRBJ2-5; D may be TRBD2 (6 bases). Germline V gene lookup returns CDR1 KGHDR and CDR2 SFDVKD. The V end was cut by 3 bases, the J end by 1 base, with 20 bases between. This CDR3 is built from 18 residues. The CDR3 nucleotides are TGTGCCACCAGTGATGGGGGGTTAGGGGTTAACGGCCAAGAGACCCAGTACTTC. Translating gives CATSDGGLGVNGQETQYF.

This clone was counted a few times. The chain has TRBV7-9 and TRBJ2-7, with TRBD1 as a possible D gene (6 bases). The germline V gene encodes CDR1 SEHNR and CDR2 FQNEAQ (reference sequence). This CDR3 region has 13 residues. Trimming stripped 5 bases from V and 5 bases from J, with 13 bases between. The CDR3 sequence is CASSPRDTNEQYF. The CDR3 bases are TGTGCCAGCAGCCCCCGGGACACCAACGAGCAGTACTTC. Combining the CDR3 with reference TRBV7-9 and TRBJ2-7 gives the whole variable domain DTGVSQNPRHKITKRGQNVTFRCDPISEHNRLYWYRQTLGQGPEFLTYFQNEAQLEKSRLLSDRFSAERPKGSFSTLEIQRTEQGDSAMYLCASSPRDTNEQYFGPGTRLTVT.

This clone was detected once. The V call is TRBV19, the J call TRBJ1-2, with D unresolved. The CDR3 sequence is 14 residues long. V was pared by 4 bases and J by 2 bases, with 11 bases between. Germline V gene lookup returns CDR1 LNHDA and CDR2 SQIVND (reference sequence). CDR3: CASSTPGSNYGYTF. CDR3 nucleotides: TGTGCCAGTAGTACACCGGGATCCAACTATGGCTACACCTTC.

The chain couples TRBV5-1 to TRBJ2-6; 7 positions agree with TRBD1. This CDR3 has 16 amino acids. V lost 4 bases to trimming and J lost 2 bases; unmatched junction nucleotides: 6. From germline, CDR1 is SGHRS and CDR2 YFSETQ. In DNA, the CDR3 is TGCGCCAGCAGCATGGCCCAGGGGGCTGGGGCCAACGTCCTGACTTTC. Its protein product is CASSMAQGAGANVLTF.

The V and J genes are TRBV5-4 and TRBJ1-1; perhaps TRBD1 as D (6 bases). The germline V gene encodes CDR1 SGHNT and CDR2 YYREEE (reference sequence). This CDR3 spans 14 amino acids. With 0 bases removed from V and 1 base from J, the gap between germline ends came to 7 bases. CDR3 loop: CASSLDRANTEAFF. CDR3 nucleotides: TGTGCCAGCAGCTTGGACAGGGCGAACACTGAAGCTTTCTTT.

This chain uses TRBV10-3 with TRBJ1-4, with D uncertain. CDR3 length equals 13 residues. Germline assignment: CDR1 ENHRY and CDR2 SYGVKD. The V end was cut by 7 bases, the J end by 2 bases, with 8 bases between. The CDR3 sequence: CAIKAGTNEKLFF. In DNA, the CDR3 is TGTGCCATCAAGGCCGGGACTAATGAAAAACTGTTTTTT.

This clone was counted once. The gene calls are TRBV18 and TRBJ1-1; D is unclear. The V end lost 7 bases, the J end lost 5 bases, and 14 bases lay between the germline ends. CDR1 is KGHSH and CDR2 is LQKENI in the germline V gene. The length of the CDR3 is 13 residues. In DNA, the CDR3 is TGTGCCAGCTTACCCGTAGAGGGAACTGAAGCTTTCTTT. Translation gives CASLPVEGTEAFF. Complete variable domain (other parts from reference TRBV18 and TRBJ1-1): NAGVMQNPRHLVRRRGQEARLRCSPMKGHSHVYWYRQLPEEGLKFMVYLQKENIIDESGMPKERFSAEFPKEGPSILRIQQVVRGDSAAYFCASLPVEGTEAFFGQGTRLTVV.

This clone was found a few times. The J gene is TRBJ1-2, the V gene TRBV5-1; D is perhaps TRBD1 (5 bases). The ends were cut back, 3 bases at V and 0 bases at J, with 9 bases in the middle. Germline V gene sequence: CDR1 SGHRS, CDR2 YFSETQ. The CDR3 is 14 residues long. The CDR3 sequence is CASSSLTANYGYTF. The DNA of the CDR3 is TGCGCCAGCAGCTCTCTGACAGCTAACTATGGCTACACCTTC.

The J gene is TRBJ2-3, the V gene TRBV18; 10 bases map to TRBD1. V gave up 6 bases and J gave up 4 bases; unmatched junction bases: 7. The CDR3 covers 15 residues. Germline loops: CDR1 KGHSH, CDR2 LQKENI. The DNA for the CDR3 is TGTGCCAGCTCCGGGACAGGGGAGTCGCCAGATACGCAGTATTTT. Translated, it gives CASSGTGESPDTQYF.

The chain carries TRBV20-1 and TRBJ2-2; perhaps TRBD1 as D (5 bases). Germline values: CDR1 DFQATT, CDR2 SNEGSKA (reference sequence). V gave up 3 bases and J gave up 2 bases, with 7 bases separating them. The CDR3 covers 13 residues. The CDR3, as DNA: TGCAGTGCTAGTAGGGGTAACACCGGGGAGCTGTTTTTT. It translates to CSASRGNTGELFF.

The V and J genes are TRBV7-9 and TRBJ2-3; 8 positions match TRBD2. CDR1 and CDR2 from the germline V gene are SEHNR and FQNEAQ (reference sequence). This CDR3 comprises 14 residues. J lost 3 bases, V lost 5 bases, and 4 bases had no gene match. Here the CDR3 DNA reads TGTGCCAGCAGCCCAAGCGGGGGAACAGATACGCAGTATTTT. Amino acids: CASSPSGGTDTQYF. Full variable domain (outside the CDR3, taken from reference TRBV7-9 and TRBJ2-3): DTGVSQNPRHKITKRGQNVTFRCDPISEHNRLYWYRQTLGQGPEFLTYFQNEAQLEKSRLLSDRFSAERPKGSFSTLEIQRTEQGDSAMYLCASSPSGGTDTQYFGPGTRLTVL.